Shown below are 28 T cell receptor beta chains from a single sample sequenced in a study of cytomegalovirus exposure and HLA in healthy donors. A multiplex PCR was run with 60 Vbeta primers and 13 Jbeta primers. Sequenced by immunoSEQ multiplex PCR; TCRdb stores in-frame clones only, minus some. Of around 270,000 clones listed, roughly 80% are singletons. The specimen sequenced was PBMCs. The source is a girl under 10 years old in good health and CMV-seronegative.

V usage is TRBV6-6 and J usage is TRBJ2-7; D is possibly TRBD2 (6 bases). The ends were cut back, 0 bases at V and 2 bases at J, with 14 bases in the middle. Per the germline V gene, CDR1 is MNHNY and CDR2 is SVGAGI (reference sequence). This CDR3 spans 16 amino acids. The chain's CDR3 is CASSYSTRRRTYEQYF. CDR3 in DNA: TGTGCCAGCAGTTACTCGACTAGGCGCCGCACCTACGAGCAGTACTTC.

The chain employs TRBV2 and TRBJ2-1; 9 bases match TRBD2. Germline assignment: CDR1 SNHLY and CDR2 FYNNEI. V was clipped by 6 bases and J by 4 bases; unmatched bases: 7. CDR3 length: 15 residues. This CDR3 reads CASSFRAGGYNEQFF. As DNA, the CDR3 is TGTGCCAGCAGCTTCAGGGCGGGAGGGTACAATGAGCAGTTCTTC.

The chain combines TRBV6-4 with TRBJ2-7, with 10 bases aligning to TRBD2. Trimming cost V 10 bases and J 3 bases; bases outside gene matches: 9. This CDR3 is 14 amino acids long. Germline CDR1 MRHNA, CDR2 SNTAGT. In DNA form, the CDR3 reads TGTGCCATCAAAGCCGGGACTAGCGACTACGAGCAGTACTTC. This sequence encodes CAIKAGTSDYEQYF.

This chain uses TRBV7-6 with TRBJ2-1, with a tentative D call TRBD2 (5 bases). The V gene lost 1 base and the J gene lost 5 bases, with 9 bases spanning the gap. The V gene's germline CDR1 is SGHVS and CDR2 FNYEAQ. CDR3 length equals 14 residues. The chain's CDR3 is CASSLVGVHNEQFF. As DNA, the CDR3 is TGTGCCAGCAGCTTAGTCGGGGTTCACAATGAGCAGTTCTTC.

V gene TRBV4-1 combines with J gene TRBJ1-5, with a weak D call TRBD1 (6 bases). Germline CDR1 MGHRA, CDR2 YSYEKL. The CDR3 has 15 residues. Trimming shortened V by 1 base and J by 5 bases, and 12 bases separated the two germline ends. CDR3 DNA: TGCGCCAGCAGCCAAGGCAGGGGACCCTATCAGCCCCAGCATTTT. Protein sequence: CASSQGRGPYQPQHF.

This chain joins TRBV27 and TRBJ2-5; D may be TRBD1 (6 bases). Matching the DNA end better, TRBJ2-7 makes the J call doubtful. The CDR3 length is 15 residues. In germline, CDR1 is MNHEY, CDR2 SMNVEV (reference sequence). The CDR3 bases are TGTGCCAGCGGATCGGGGAACACAGGGCGCTACGAGCAGTACTTC. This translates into CASGSGNTGRYEQYF.

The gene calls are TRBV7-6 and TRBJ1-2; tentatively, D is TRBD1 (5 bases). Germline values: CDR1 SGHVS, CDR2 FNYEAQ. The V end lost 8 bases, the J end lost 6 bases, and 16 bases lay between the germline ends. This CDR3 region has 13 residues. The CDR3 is CASSGGGLDGYTF. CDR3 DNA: TGTGCCAGCTCGGGGGGAGGACTAGATGGCTACACCTTC.

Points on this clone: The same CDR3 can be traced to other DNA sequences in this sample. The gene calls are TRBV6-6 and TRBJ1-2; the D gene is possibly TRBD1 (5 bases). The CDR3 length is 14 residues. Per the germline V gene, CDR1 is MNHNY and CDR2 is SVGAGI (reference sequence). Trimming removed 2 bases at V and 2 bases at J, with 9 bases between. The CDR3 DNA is TGTGCCAGCAGTTACGGCCAGGGAAACTATGGCTACACCTTC. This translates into CASSYGQGNYGYTF.

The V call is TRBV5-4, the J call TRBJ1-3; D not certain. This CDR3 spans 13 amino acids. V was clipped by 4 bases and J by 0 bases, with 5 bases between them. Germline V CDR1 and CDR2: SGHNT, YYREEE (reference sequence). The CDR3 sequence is CASSLNSGNTIYF. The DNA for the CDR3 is TGTGCCAGCAGCCTAAACTCTGGAAACACCATATATTTT.

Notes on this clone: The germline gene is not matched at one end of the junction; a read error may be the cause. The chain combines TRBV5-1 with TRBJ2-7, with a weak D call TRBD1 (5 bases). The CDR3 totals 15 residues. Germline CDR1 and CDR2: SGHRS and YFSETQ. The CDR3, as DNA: TGCGCCAGCAGCCCAAACCAGGGTACTCTCTACGGGCAGTACTTC. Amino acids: CASSPNQGTLYGQYF.

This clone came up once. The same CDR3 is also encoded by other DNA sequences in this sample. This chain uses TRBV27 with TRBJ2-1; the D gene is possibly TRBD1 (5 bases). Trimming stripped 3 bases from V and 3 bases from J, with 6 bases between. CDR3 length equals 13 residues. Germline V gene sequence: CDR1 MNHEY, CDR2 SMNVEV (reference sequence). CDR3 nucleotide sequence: TGTGCCAGCAGTTTGGGGCTCTACAATGAGCAGTTCTTC. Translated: CASSLGLYNEQFF.

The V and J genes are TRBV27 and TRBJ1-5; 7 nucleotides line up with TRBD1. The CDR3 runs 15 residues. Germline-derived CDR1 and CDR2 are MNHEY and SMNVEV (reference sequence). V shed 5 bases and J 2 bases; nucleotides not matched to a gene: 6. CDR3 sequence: CASSRRQGGNQPQHF. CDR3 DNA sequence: TGTGCCAGCAGTCGAAGACAGGGCGGCAATCAGCCCCAGCATTTT.

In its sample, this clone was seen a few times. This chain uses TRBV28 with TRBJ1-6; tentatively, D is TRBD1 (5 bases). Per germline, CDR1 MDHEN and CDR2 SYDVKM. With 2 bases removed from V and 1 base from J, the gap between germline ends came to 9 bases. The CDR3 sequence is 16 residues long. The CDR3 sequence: CASSLQRGSYNSPLHF. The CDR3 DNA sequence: TGTGCCAGCAGTTTACAGCGGGGGTCCTATAATTCACCCCTCCACTTT.

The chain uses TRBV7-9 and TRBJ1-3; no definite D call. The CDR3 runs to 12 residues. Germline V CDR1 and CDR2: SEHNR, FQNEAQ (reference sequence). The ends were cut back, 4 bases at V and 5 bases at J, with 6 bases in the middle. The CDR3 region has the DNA TGTGCCAGCAGCTCCCTTAGAAACACCATATATTTT. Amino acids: CASSSLRNTIYF.

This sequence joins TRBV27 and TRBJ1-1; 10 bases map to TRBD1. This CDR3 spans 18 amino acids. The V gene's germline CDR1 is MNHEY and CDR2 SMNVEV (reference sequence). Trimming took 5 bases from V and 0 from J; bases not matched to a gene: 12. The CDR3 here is CASSLNGQGGFMNTEAFF. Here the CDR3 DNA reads TGTGCCAGCAGTCTAAACGGACAGGGGGGTTTCATGAACACTGAAGCTTTCTTT.

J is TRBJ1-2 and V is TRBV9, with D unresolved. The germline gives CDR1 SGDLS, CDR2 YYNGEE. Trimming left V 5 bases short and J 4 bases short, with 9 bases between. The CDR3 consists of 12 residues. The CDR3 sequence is CASRAAGYGYTF. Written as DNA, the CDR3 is TGTGCCAGCAGAGCCGCGGGCTATGGCTACACCTTC.

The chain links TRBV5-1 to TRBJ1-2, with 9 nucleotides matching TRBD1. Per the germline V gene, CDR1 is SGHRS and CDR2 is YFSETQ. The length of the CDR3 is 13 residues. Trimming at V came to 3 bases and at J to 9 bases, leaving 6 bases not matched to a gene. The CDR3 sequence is CASSSDGQGSYTF. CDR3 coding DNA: TGCGCCAGCAGCTCTGACGGACAGGGGAGCTACACCTTC.

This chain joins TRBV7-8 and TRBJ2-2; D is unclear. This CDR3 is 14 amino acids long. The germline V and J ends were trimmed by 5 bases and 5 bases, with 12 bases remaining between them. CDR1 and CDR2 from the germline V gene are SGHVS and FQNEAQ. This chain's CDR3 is CASSPLVRTGELFF. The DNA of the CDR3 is TGTGCCAGCAGCCCACTGGTTCGAACCGGGGAGCTGTTTTTT.

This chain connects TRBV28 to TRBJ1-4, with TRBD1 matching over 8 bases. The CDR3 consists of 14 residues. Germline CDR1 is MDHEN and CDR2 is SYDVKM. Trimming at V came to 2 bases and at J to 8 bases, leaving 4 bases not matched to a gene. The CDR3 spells CASSLLQGEEKLFF. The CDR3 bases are TGTGCCAGCAGTTTACTACAGGGGGAAGAAAAACTGTTTTTT.

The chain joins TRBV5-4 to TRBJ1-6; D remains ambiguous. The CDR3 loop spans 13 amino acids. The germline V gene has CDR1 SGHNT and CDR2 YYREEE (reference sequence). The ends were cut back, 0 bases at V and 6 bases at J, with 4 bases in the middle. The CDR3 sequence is CASSLDTNSPLHF. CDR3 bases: TGTGCCAGCAGCTTGGACACTAATTCACCCCTCCACTTT.

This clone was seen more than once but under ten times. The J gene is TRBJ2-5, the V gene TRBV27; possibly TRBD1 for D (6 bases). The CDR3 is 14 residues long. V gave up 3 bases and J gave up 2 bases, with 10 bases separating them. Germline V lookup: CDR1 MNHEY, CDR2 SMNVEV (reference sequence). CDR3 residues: CASSFTGLQETQYF. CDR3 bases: TGTGCCAGCAGTTTTACAGGGTTGCAAGAGACCCAGTACTTC.

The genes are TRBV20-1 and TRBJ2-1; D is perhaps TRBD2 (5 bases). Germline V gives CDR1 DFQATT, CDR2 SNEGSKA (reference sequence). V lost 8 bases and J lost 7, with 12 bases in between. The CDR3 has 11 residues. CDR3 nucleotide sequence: TGCAGTAGGGTTGGCGGGAATGAGCAGTTCTTC. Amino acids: CSRVGGNEQFF.

CDR3 DNA sequence: TGTGCCAGTAGTTCCGACAGGGGTCAAACAGATACGCAGTATTTT. Encoded protein: CASSSDRGQTDTQYF. V gene TRBV19 combines with J gene TRBJ2-3; 8 nucleotides agree with TRBD1. The CDR3 runs 15 residues. Germline CDR1 and CDR2: LNHDA and SQIVND (reference sequence). With 5 bases clipped from V and 3 bases from J, the junction kept 7 bases outside the gene matches.

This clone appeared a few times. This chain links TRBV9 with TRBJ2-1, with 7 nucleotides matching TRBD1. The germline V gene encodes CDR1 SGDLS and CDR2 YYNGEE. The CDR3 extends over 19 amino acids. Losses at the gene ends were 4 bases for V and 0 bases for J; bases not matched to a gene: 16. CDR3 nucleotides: TGTGCCAGCAGCCCGAGACGATATACAGGGGTGAGCTCCTACAATGAGCAGTTCTTC. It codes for CASSPRRYTGVSSYNEQFF.

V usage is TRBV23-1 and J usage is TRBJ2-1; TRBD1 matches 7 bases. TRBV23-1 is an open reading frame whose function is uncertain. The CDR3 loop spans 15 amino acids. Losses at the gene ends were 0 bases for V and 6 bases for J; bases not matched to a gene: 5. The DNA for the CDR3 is TGCGCCAGCAGTCAATCTAGGCAGGGGGTCAATGAGCAGTTCTTC. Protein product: CASSQSRQGVNEQFF.

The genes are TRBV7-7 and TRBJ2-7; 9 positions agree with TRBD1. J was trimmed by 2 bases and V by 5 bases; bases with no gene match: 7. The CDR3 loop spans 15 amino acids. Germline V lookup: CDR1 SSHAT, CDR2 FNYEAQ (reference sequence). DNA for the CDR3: TGTGCCAGCAGCCCGGGACAGGGTATGGCCTACGAGCAGTACTTC. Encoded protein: CASSPGQGMAYEQYF.

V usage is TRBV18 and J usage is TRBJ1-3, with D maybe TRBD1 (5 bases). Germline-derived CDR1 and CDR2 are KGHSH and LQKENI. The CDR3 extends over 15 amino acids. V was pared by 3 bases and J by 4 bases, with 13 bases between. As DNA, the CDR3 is TGTGCCAGCTCACCCCGGGGAGGGGCAGGAAACACCATATATTTT. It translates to CASSPRGGAGNTIYF.

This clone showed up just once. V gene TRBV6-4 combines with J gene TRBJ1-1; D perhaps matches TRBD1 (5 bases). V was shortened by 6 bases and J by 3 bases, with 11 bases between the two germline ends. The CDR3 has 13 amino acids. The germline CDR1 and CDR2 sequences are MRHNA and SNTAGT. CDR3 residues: CASSLQEDTEAFF. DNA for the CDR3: TGTGCCAGCAGCTTACAGGAAGACACTGAAGCTTTCTTT.